Below, 21 T cell receptor beta chains from the same sample are listed, as sequenced in a study of neurological immune-mediated disorders. MiXCR, applied by TCRdb to the 5' RACE reads, yields one record per CDR3 protein. The sample lists under 50,000 distinct CDR3 sequences; less than 15% were seen once. Time point indicated: longitudinal time-point 2. Sequencing was carried out using PBMCs. The receptors here all came from a male donor with HTLV-1-associated myelopathy (HAM/TSP).

Many counts were recorded for this clonotype. V is TRBV29-1 and J is TRBJ2-7; tentative D call: TRBD1 (6 bases). CDR1 SQVTM and CDR2 ANQGSEA come from the germline V gene. Between the trimmed V and J ends, which lost 4 bases and 7 bases, there was a span of 20 bases. This CDR3 spans 14 amino acids. The CDR3 DNA is TGCAGCGTTGTGGGCGACAGGATCTCCGGGGAGCAGTACTTC. Translated: CSVVGDRISGEQYF.

The chain links TRBV20-1 to TRBJ1-5; D gene ambiguous. Germline V gene data show CDR1 as DFQATT and CDR2 as SNEGSKA (reference sequence). This CDR3 region has 11 residues. The CDR3, as DNA: TGCAGCGCTTTCGGCCCCTCGAACCAGCATTTT. Translation: CSAFGPSNQHF.

This clonotype appeared many times. The chain joins TRBV10-2 to TRBJ1-4; D not certain. V was clipped by 4 bases and J by 8 bases, with 11 bases between them. CDR1 and CDR2 from the germline V gene are WSHSY and SAAADI. The CDR3 is 13 amino acids. The DNA for the CDR3 is TGCGCCAGCAGTGGAAACACGCGAGAAAAACTGTTTTTT. It encodes CASSGNTREKLFF.

This clonotype was observed at least ten times. The CDR3 bases are TGTGCCAGCAGCCGGACAGGGGGTGCCCAAATGAACACTGAAGCTTTCTTT. This translates into CASSRTGGAQMNTEAFF. This rearrangement joins TRBV3-1 to TRBJ1-1, with 10 positions matching TRBD1. The germline CDR1 and CDR2 sequences are LGHDT and YNNKEL (reference sequence). Unmatched junction bases numbered 8, after V lost 4 bases and J lost 0 bases. This CDR3 is 17 amino acids long.

This chain uses TRBV10-3 with TRBJ2-1; a possible D gene is TRBD2 (5 bases). Germline values: CDR1 ENHRY, CDR2 SYGVKD. The V and J ends lost 0 bases and 9 bases respectively, with 18 bases between them. The CDR3 extends over 16 amino acids. DNA for the CDR3: TGTGCCATCAGTGAGTCGAAGGTAGCGTGGGGTACTGAGCAGTTCTTC. It encodes CAISESKVAWGTEQFF.

This clonotype has a count of ten or more. The chain joins TRBV6-2 or TRBV6-3 to TRBJ1-3; D is unclear. The germline V and J ends were trimmed by 7 bases and 0 bases, with 10 bases remaining between them. The CDR3 runs to 14 residues. Per the germline V gene, CDR1 is MNHEY and CDR2 is SVGEGT. The CDR3 DNA sequence: TGTGCCAGCACTACAATCTCCTCTGGAAACACCATATATTTT. This encodes CASTTISSGNTIYF.

This clonotype was observed at least ten times. V gene TRBV29-1 combines with J gene TRBJ2-1; the match to TRBD2 covers 10 bases. V shed 4 bases and J 4 bases; nucleotides not matched to a gene: 1. CDR3 length: 13 residues. Germline loops: CDR1 SQVTM, CDR2 ANQGSEA. CDR3 sequence (DNA): TGCAGCGTTGTACTAGCGGGGTACAATGAGCAGTTCTTC. This gives the protein CSVVLAGYNEQFF.

Ten or more counts support this clonotype. This chain links TRBV20-1 with TRBJ2-5; possible D gene TRBD2, 5 bases. The CDR3 is made up of 12 amino acids. V lost 7 bases, J lost 2 bases, and 11 bases lay in between. The germline CDR1 and CDR2 sequences are DFQATT and SNEGSKA (reference sequence). In DNA, the CDR3 is TGCAGTGTATGGAGGACTCAAGAGACCCAGTACTTC. Translated: CSVWRTQETQYF.

This clonotype has a count of ten or more. The rearrangement links TRBV5-1 to TRBJ1-4; no clear D gene. Germline values: CDR1 SGHRS, CDR2 YFSETQ. The germline V and J ends were trimmed by 2 bases and 4 bases, with 15 bases remaining between them. CDR3 length equals 16 residues. For the CDR3, the DNA is TGCGCCAGCAGCTTCAAGGCAGGCGGGCTTAATGAAAAACTGTTTTTT. This sequence encodes CASSFKAGGLNEKLFF.

In this sample, this clonotype turned up once. The rearrangement uses TRBV9 and TRBJ2-7, with 8 bases fitting TRBD2. CDR3 length: 14 amino acids. Per germline, CDR1 SGDLS and CDR2 YYNGEE. V lost 0 bases and J lost 7; bases outside the gene matches: 6. CDR3 bases: TGTGCCAGCAGCGTAGTTCGGGAGGGAGGGGAGCAGTACTTC. It is translated as CASSVVREGGEQYF.

There are many counts of this clonotype. The gene calls are TRBV7-9 and TRBJ2-1, with TRBD2 identical over 9 bases. The CDR3 length is 18 residues. V gave up 5 bases and J gave up 6 bases; unmatched junction bases: 17. Germline CDR1 reads SEHNR; CDR2 reads FQNEAQ (reference sequence). CDR3 nucleotides: TGTGCCAGCAGCCCCCGCGAAGCGCGGGGGGGATTTGGCAATGAGCAGTTCTTC. It is translated as CASSPREARGGFGNEQFF.

The rearrangement joins TRBV6-5 to TRBJ1-1, with TRBD1 as a possible D gene (6 bases). V lost 8 bases and J lost 5, with 18 bases in between. This CDR3 is built from 14 residues. The germline CDR1 and CDR2 sequences are MNHEY and SVGAGI. The CDR3 region has the DNA TGTGCCAGCCTTAGACAGGCATTAACTACTGAAGCTTTCTTT. Amino acid sequence: CASLRQALTTEAFF.

This clonotype was recorded many times. V gene TRBV7-2 combines with J gene TRBJ2-7, with D uncertain. The CDR3 is 13 residues long. Germline CDR1 reads SGHTA; CDR2 reads FQGNSA. V lost 2 bases and J 5 bases, leaving 10 bases between the germline ends. Written as DNA, the CDR3 is TGTGCCAGCAGCTTATCCCTGGGTAACGAGCAGTACTTC. It yields the protein CASSLSLGNEQYF.

The table lists this clonotype with many counts. This sequence joins TRBV28 and TRBJ2-1; a weak D match, TRBD1 (6 bases). The length of the CDR3 is 13 residues. The V end was cut by 4 bases, the J end by 2 bases, with 6 bases between. The V gene's germline CDR1 is MDHEN and CDR2 SYDVKM. The CDR3 bases are TGTGCCAGCAGTTCAGGGGCCTACAATGAGCAGTTCTTC. Its translation: CASSSGAYNEQFF.

In this sample, this clonotype turned up many times. The chain employs TRBV20-1 and TRBJ2-7; D call uncertain. With 1 base removed from V and 1 base from J, the gap between germline ends came to 14 bases. Per the germline V gene, CDR1 is DFQATT and CDR2 is SNEGSKA (reference sequence). CDR3 length: 15 residues. CDR3 nucleotide sequence: TGCAGTGCTAGAGCCCCTTCCATAAAATCCTACGAGCAGTACTTC. It translates to CSARAPSIKSYEQYF.

With respect to this clonotype: Mismatch with germline at one junction end may stem from a read error. The J gene is TRBJ1-5, the V gene TRBV4-1; 8 bases agree with TRBD1. CDR1 MGHRA and CDR2 YSYEKL come from the germline V gene. The CDR3 loop spans 14 amino acids. In DNA form, the CDR3 reads TGCGCTAGCAGCCACGGACAGGGAGATCACCCCCAGCATTTT. It is translated as CASSHGQGDHPQHF.

There are many counts of this clonotype. The rearrangement uses TRBV5-1 and TRBJ2-7; 9 bases fit TRBD1. The CDR3 covers 16 residues. V lost 4 bases and J lost 2; bases outside the gene matches: 10. Germline assignment: CDR1 SGHRS and CDR2 YFSETQ. The CDR3 bases are TGCGCCAGCAGCCCTAGCCTGGACAGGGGCACCTACGAGCAGTACTTC. Translating gives CASSPSLDRGTYEQYF.

Ten or more counts support this clonotype. The chain uses TRBV25-1 and TRBJ1-5; perhaps TRBD1 as D (5 bases). The CDR3 is made up of 14 amino acids. Trimming stripped 1 base from V and 6 bases from J, with 10 bases between. CDR1 is MGHDK and CDR2 is SYGVNS in the germline V gene. The CDR3 loop reads CASSESRVGQPQHF. Here the CDR3 DNA reads TGTGCCAGCAGTGAATCCAGGGTCGGTCAGCCCCAGCATTTT.

This clonotype was recorded many times. DNA of the CDR3: TGTGCCAGCAGCTTAGCTTCCGGACAGAAAGAGACCCAGTACTTC. Protein product: CASSLASGQKETQYF. The chain links TRBV7-9 to TRBJ2-5, with TRBD1 as a possible D gene (6 bases). Trimming left V 0 bases short and J 3 bases short, with 11 bases between. Looked up from germline, CDR1 is SEHNR and CDR2 is FQNEAQ (reference sequence). The CDR3 is 15 residues long.

This clonotype was detected ten times or more. This chain uses TRBV10-3 with TRBJ1-1, with D tentatively TRBD1 (5 bases). With 2 bases removed from V and 7 bases from J, the gap between germline ends came to 14 bases. Germline values: CDR1 ENHRY, CDR2 SYGVKD. The CDR3 is 14 residues long. The CDR3 reads CAISEVGVRGEAFF. The CDR3 DNA sequence: TGTGCCATCAGTGAGGTGGGGGTCCGAGGTGAAGCTTTCTTT.

This clonotype was counted at least ten times. The V call is TRBV5-1, the J call TRBJ1-1, with TRBD1 as a possible D gene (6 bases). The germline gives CDR1 SGHRS, CDR2 YFSETQ. The CDR3 contains 14 residues. Trimming removed 1 base at V and 4 bases at J, with 11 bases between. CDR3 loop: CASSLSGGGTEAFF. In DNA form, the CDR3 reads TGCGCCAGCAGCTTGTCCGGGGGCGGCACTGAAGCTTTCTTT.